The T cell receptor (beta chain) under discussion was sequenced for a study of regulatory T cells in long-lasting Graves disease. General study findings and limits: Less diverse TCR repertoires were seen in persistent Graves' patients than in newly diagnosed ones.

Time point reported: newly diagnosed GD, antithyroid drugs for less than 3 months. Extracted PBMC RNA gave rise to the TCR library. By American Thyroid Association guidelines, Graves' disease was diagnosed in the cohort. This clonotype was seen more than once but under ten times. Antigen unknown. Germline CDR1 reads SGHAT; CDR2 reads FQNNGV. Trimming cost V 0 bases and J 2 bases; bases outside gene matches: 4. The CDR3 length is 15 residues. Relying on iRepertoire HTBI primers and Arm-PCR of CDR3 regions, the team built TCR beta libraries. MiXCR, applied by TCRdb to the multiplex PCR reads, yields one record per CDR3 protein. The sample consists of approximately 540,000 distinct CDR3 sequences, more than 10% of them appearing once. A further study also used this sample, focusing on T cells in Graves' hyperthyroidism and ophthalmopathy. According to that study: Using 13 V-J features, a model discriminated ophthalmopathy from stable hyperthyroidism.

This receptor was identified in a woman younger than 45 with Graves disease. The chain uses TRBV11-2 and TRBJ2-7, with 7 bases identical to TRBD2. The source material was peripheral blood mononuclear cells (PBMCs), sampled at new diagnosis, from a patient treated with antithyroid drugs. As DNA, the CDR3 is TGTGCCAGCAGCTTAGAGGCTAGCGGAACCTACGAGCAGTACTTC. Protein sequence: CASSLEASGTYEQYF.